The 32 T cell receptor beta chains below come from one sample, sequenced in a study of OX40 agonist ivuxolimab in advanced cancers. This table comes from immunoSEQ multiplex PCR, and its TCRdb copy is limited to in-frame clones, with some not included. The sample lists under 60,000 clones, 90% occurring once. The input for sequencing was CD4+ or CD8+ T cells sorted from blood, taken in a trial of the OX40 agonist ivuxolimab. Every receptor here comes from an adult with an advanced solid tumor such as melanoma, head and neck, liver or kidney cancer.

The chain has TRBV20-1 and TRBJ1-2, with D uncertain. The CDR3 runs 11 residues. V lost 6 bases and J lost 7, with 12 bases in between. Germline V gene lookup returns CDR1 DFQATT and CDR2 SNEGSKA (reference sequence). This CDR3 reads CSASKRGGYTF. Here the CDR3 DNA reads TGCAGTGCCTCGAAACGGGGTGGCTACACCTTC.

The chain couples TRBV27 to TRBJ2-5; 7 positions match TRBD1. The end of the DNA fits TRBJ2-7 better, so the J call may be wrong. The CDR3 sequence is 14 residues long. The germline V gene has CDR1 MNHEY and CDR2 SMNVEV (reference sequence). CDR3 loop: CASSLGQSTYEQYF. DNA of the CDR3: TGTGCCAGCAGCCTGGGACAGAGCACCTACGAGCAGTACTTC.

This clone was counted once. The chain joins TRBV5-1 to TRBJ2-3; 10 bases match TRBD2. Germline loops: CDR1 SGHRS, CDR2 YFSETQ. This CDR3 contains 13 residues. The V gene end was trimmed by 7 bases and the J gene end by 8 bases; junction bases not matched to a gene: 7. The DNA for the CDR3 is TGCGCCAGCTCTCTAGCGGGAGTAGGTACGCAGTATTTT. Protein sequence: CASSLAGVGTQYF.

V gene TRBV6-1 combines with J gene TRBJ2-1, with D uncertain. CDR3 length equals 13 residues. Germline V gene lookup returns CDR1 MNHNS and CDR2 SASEGT. V gave up 5 bases and J gave up 9 bases, with 14 bases separating them. The CDR3 DNA is TGTGCCAGCAGTCCCTCGAGTCCTCTTGAGCAGTTCTTC. The encoded protein is CASSPSSPLEQFF.

The rearrangement joins TRBV5-5 to TRBJ2-1; 8 positions match TRBD2. The CDR3 spans 15 residues. From germline, CDR1 is SGHKS and CDR2 YYEKEE (reference sequence). V dropped 2 bases and J dropped 0; count of bases not matched to a gene: 1. This CDR3 reads CASSLSGSSYNEQFF. Written as DNA, the CDR3 is TGTGCCAGCAGCTTAAGCGGGAGCTCCTACAATGAGCAGTTCTTC.

V and J are TRBV19 and TRBJ1-1; a weak D match, TRBD1 (6 bases). Germline lookup yields CDR1 LNHDA and CDR2 SQIVND (reference sequence). The CDR3 totals 12 residues. Trimming took off 5 bases at V and 11 bases at J, with 15 bases between the two ends. The CDR3 DNA reads as TGTGCCAGTAGTGACCGGGGGGGGCTTGCTTTCTTT. Encoded protein: CASSDRGGLAFF.

V usage is TRBV7-8 and J usage is TRBJ2-3; 10 bases fit TRBD2. The V gene end was trimmed by 8 bases and the J gene end by 2 bases; junction bases not matched to a gene: 7. Germline V gene data show CDR1 as SGHVS and CDR2 as FQNEAQ. There are 15 residues in the CDR3. The DNA for the CDR3 is TGTGCCAGCTCAAGAGCGGGAGGGAACACAGATACGCAGTATTTT. Encoded protein: CASSRAGGNTDTQYF.

V is TRBV5-1 and J is TRBJ2-2; 8 bases align to TRBD2. Germline CDR1 SGHRS, CDR2 YFSETQ. The junction had 4 bases not matched to a gene; V was cut back by 2 bases and J by 4 bases. The CDR3 loop spans 15 amino acids. The CDR3 sequence is CASSFWTSFTGELFF. CDR3 DNA: TGCGCCAGCAGCTTTTGGACTAGCTTCACCGGGGAGCTGTTTTTT.

The V call is TRBV5-1, the J call TRBJ2-7; D gene uncertain. Trimming took 0 bases from V and 4 from J, leaving 8 bases between them. Per the germline V gene, CDR1 is SGHRS and CDR2 is YFSETQ. The CDR3 sequence is 13 residues long. The CDR3 coding sequence is TGCGCCAGCAGCTTGGCCGACGGTTACGAGCAGTACTTC. It encodes CASSLADGYEQYF. The whole variable domain, filled in from reference TRBV5-1 and TRBJ2-7, reads KAGVTQTPRYLIKTRGQQVTLSCSPISGHRSVSWYQQTPGQGLQFLFEYFSETQRNKGNFPGRFSGRQFSNSRSEMNVSTLELGDSALYLCASSLADGYEQYFGPGTRLTVT.

The chain is built from TRBV5-6 and TRBJ2-5; 9 bases fit TRBD1. Germline V gives CDR1 SGHDT, CDR2 YYEEEE. Trimming at V came to 3 bases and at J to 4 bases, leaving 7 bases not matched to a gene. The CDR3 loop spans 15 amino acids. The CDR3 reads CASSSQQGAVETQYF. The CDR3, as DNA: TGTGCCAGCAGCTCCCAACAGGGGGCCGTAGAGACCCAGTACTTC.

The V and J genes are TRBV4-2 and TRBJ2-3; 9 positions agree with TRBD2. The V and J ends lost 3 bases and 4 bases, in that order; junction bases with no gene match: 11. Germline CDR1 LGHNA, CDR2 YNFKEQ. The CDR3 is 17 residues long. CDR3 sequence reads: CASSHLLRAGGADTQYF. The CDR3 DNA is TGTGCCAGCAGCCATCTCCTAAGAGCGGGGGGCGCAGATACGCAGTATTTT.

The gene calls are TRBV29-1 and TRBJ2-2; 7 bases fit TRBD1. CDR3 length: 14 amino acids. Germline values: CDR1 SQVTM, CDR2 ANQGSEA. V was clipped by 6 bases and J by 7 bases; unmatched bases: 11. The CDR3 loop is CSVVGQAKIGELFF. CDR3 in DNA: TGCAGCGTCGTAGGACAGGCTAAGATCGGGGAGCTGTTTTTT.

This chain links TRBV7-9 with TRBJ2-7; no definite D call. The germline gives CDR1 SEHNR, CDR2 FQNEAQ (reference sequence). CDR3 length: 12 amino acids. Trimming cost V 8 bases and J 0 bases, with 8 bases left between them. Here the CDR3 DNA reads TGTGCCAGCGGCCTACACTCCTACGAGCAGTACTTC. Protein product: CASGLHSYEQYF.

CDR3 protein: CASSLEAASSYEQYF. The CDR3 nucleotides read TGCGCCAGCAGCTTGGAAGCCGCTAGCTCCTACGAGCAGTACTTC. The chain carries TRBV5-1 and TRBJ2-7; unclear D gene. V was trimmed by 0 bases and J by 0 bases, leaving 10 bases between them. This CDR3 has 15 residues. CDR1 and CDR2 from the germline V gene are SGHRS and YFSETQ.

This sequence joins TRBV9 and TRBJ2-2; D gene unclear. CDR3 length: 14 amino acids. Trimming took 3 bases from V and 5 from J, leaving 11 bases between them. Per the germline V gene, CDR1 is SGDLS and CDR2 is YYNGEE. Here the CDR3 DNA reads TGTGCCAGCAGCGGACCTACCGGGACCGGGGAGCTGTTTTTT. Its protein product is CASSGPTGTGELFF.

The rearrangement uses TRBV5-4 and TRBJ1-2; D might be TRBD1 (6 bases). CDR1 SGHNT and CDR2 YYREEE come from the germline V gene (reference sequence). Trimming took 4 bases from V and 4 from J, leaving 17 bases between them. The CDR3 covers 15 residues. The CDR3 DNA reads as TGTGCCAGCAGCGATACCGACAGGCCCAGCTATGGCTACACCTTC. Residues: CASSDTDRPSYGYTF. Together with reference TRBV5-4 and TRBJ1-2, the CDR3 gives the full variable domain: ETGVTQSPTHLIKTRGQQVTLRCSSQSGHNTVSWYQQALGQGPQFIFQYYREEENGRGNFPPRFSGLQFPNYSSELNVNALELDDSALYLCASSDTDRPSYGYTFGSGTRLTVV.

The chain has TRBV29-1 and TRBJ2-5; 8 bases align to TRBD1. Per germline, CDR1 SQVTM and CDR2 ANQGSEA. The CDR3 has 13 residues. The J segment lost 4 bases and the V segment lost 5 bases, leaving 6 bases of the junction unmatched. The CDR3 spells CSVIRQGTETQYF. DNA for the CDR3: TGCAGCGTTATACGACAGGGGACAGAGACCCAGTACTTC.

DNA for the CDR3: TGTGCCAGCAGCCCGGGACTATTCTCCTACAATGAGCAGTTCTTC. Encoded protein: CASSPGLFSYNEQFF. This chain uses TRBV11-3 with TRBJ2-1; TRBD2 aligns across 7 bases. The CDR3 contains 15 residues. V shed 5 bases and J 0 bases; nucleotides not matched to a gene: 4. The germline V gene encodes CDR1 SGHNT and CDR2 YENEEA. The variable domain in full, completed from reference TRBV11-3 and TRBJ2-1, reads EAGVVQSPRYKIIEKKQPVAFWCNPISGHNTLYWYLQNLGQGPELLIRYENEEAVDDSQLPKDRFSAERLKGVDSTLKIQPAELGDSAVYLCASSPGLFSYNEQFFGPGTRLTVL.

This clone occurred once. V and J are TRBV7-9 and TRBJ2-1, with TRBD2 identical over 13 bases. CDR3 size: 14 residues. The V and J ends lost 5 bases and 10 bases, in that order; junction bases with no gene match: 5. CDR1 SEHNR and CDR2 FQNEAQ come from the germline V gene (reference sequence). The CDR3 DNA sequence: TGTGCCAGCAGCACCACGGGACTAGCGGGGGAGCAGTTCTTC. Amino acid sequence: CASSTTGLAGEQFF.

J is TRBJ2-5 and V is TRBV28; 8 nucleotides agree with TRBD2. V shed 6 bases, J shed 5 bases, and the junction held 11 bases outside the gene matches. The CDR3 covers 15 residues. Germline CDR1 reads MDHEN; CDR2 reads SYDVKM. CDR3 nucleotides: TGTGCCAGCAGCCCATTCGGCGGGGGGTGGGAGACCCAGTACTTC. It encodes CASSPFGGGWETQYF.

This sequence joins TRBV28 and TRBJ2-7; D is undetermined. The CDR3 runs 12 residues. V was pared by 7 bases and J by 6 bases, with 13 bases between. Germline CDR1 and CDR2: MDHEN and SYDVKM. CDR3 loop: CASTPATREQYF. The CDR3, as DNA: TGTGCCAGCACCCCTGCGACCCGCGAGCAGTACTTC.

This sequence joins TRBV21-1 and TRBJ1-4. TRBV21-1 counts as a pseudogene. The CDR3 totals 17 residues. The CDR3 spells CASSNRQRGRANEKLFF. In DNA form, the CDR3 reads TGTGCCAGCAGCAACCGTCAGCGGGGGAGGGCTAATGAAAAACTGTTTTTT.

The chain uses TRBV2 and TRBJ2-5, with D possibly matching TRBD2 (6 bases). CDR1 and CDR2 from the germline V gene are SNHLY and FYNNEI. V shed 1 base and J shed 5 bases, with 14 bases lying between them. The CDR3 has 15 residues. This chain's CDR3 is CASSEESIRGETQYF. As DNA, the CDR3 is TGTGCCAGCAGTGAAGAGTCTATCCGGGGGGAGACCCAGTACTTC.

The CDR3 sequence is CASSPATGVNTEAFF. The CDR3 DNA is TGTGCCAGCTCACCAGCGACAGGGGTGAACACTGAAGCTTTCTTT. V gene TRBV18 combines with J gene TRBJ1-1; 8 nucleotides match TRBD1. CDR1 and CDR2 (germline): KGHSH, LQKENI. CDR3 length: 15 amino acids. J lost 0 bases, V lost 2 bases, and 2 bases had no gene match.

The chain joins TRBV19 to TRBJ2-3, with D unclear. In germline, CDR1 is LNHDA, CDR2 SQIVND (reference sequence). V dropped 4 bases and J dropped 0 bases, with 5 bases sitting between them. The CDR3 is 13 residues long. The CDR3 sequence: CASSTDSTDTQYF. The CDR3 DNA reads as TGTGCCAGTAGTACGGACAGCACAGATACGCAGTATTTT.

The chain uses TRBV28 and TRBJ2-3, with 9 bases lining up with TRBD1. This CDR3 spans 14 amino acids. Germline loops: CDR1 MDHEN, CDR2 SYDVKM. J gave up 6 bases and V 7 bases, and 8 bases lay outside the gene matches. The CDR3 bases are TGTGCCAGCACCTTCGACAGGGGGTTTGATACGCAGTATTTT. This gives the protein CASTFDRGFDTQYF.

The chain uses TRBV2 and TRBJ2-7; D perhaps matches TRBD2 (5 bases). Germline-derived CDR1 and CDR2 are SNHLY and FYNNEI. The V and J ends lost 3 bases and 2 bases respectively, with 11 bases between them. The CDR3 is 14 amino acids. This CDR3 is CASSDNQRAYEQYF. DNA of the CDR3: TGTGCCAGCAGTGACAATCAGAGGGCCTACGAGCAGTACTTC.

The chain has TRBV10-3 and TRBJ1-1; D uncertain. The CDR3 is 14 amino acids. The germline CDR1 and CDR2 sequences are ENHRY and SYGVKD. The V end was cut by 4 bases, the J end by 4 bases, with 13 bases between. The DNA of the CDR3 is TGTGCCATCAGTGCCAGAGAGGGTGGCACTGAAGCTTTCTTT. It yields the protein CAISAREGGTEAFF.

A single count supports this clone. V usage is TRBV16 and J usage is TRBJ1-2; no clear D gene. V lost 2 bases to trimming and J lost 1 base, with 8 bases between them. The CDR3 length is 14 residues. The germline V gene has CDR1 KGHSY and CDR2 FQNENV. The CDR3 loop is CASSQNSYNYGYTF. CDR3 DNA: TGTGCCAGCAGCCAAAACAGCTATAACTATGGCTACACCTTC.

The chain uses TRBV19 and TRBJ2-1; 7 bases line up with TRBD2. The trim removed 5 bases at V and 4 bases at J, leaving 20 bases unmatched. Looked up from germline, CDR1 is LNHDA and CDR2 is SQIVND (reference sequence). CDR3 size: 19 residues. CDR3 sequence: CASSPRVRGVIDLYNEQFF. DNA for the CDR3: TGTGCCAGTAGTCCGCGGGTCCGGGGGGTAATAGACTTATACAATGAGCAGTTCTTC.

This clone was counted between two and nine times. The chain has TRBV15 and TRBJ2-5; 7 bases are shared with TRBD1. The CDR3 has 13 residues. Germline V gives CDR1 LNHNV, CDR2 YYDKDF (reference sequence). Trimming took 9 bases from V and 5 from J; bases not matched to a gene: 9. The CDR3 reads CATTTGVRETQYF. The CDR3 nucleotides read TGTGCCACGACTACAGGGGTGAGGGAGACCCAGTACTTC.

This chain joins TRBV11-3 and TRBJ2-3; 13 bases are shared with TRBD2. The CDR3 has 18 residues. Per germline, CDR1 SGHNT and CDR2 YENEEA. With V trimmed by 0 bases and J by 2 bases, 5 bases remained unmatched. CDR3 in amino acids: CASSLDGTSGITTDTQYF. CDR3 coding DNA: TGTGCCAGCAGCTTAGATGGGACTAGCGGGATCACCACAGATACGCAGTATTTT.